A single sample is the source of the 18 T cell receptor beta chains below, sequenced in a study of identical twins. MiXCR was run by TCRdb on the 5' RACE reads, yielding one entry per CDR3 protein. Of roughly 250,000 distinct CDR3 sequences detected, approximately 7.8% appear once; the ten largest clones hold less than 6.5%. The same specimen was also included in a second study, on yellow fever vaccine responses in identical twins.

Material: CD8+ T cells sorted from blood. The receptors were sampled from a woman aged 18-35 years in good health.

This clonotype occurred many times. The gene calls are TRBV6-5 and TRBJ1-2, with D possibly TRBD1 on 5 matching bases. The CDR3 has 13 amino acids. Trimming took off 0 bases at V and 14 bases at J, with 16 bases between the two ends. Germline values: CDR1 MNHEY, CDR2 SVGAGI. As DNA, the CDR3 is TGTGCCAGCAGTTACTCGATAAGGGCAGGGTGGACCTTC. Protein sequence: CASSYSIRAGWTF.

The CDR3 nucleotides read TGCAGCGTTGAGGGACTAGCGGGAGGGCAAAGCTCCTACAATGAGCAGTTCTTC. It codes for CSVEGLAGGQSSYNEQFF. V usage is TRBV29-1 and J usage is TRBJ2-1, with TRBD2 matching over 16 bases. Germline assignment: CDR1 SQVTM and CDR2 ANQGSEA. This CDR3 region has 18 residues. The V gene end was trimmed by 3 bases and the J gene end by 0 bases; junction bases not matched to a gene: 5.

Points on this clonotype: Given a much more abundant clone one base away, this may be a read error. This chain joins TRBV12-3 or TRBV12-4 and TRBJ1-1, with 9 bases that match TRBD1. Trimming removed 8 bases from V and 7 bases from J; junction bases left unmatched: 14. CDR3 size: 15 residues. The CDR3 sequence: CASYETGTGRNEAFF. CDR3 nucleotide sequence: TGTGCCAGCTACGAAACCGGGACAGGGAGGAATGAAGCTTTCTTT.

This chain uses TRBV12-3 or TRBV12-4 with TRBJ2-1, with TRBD2 matching over 7 bases. Losses at the gene ends were 3 bases for V and 8 bases for J; bases not matched to a gene: 7. This CDR3 contains 14 residues. CDR3 sequence reads: CASSFGGSDDEQFF. In nucleotides, the CDR3 is TGTGCCAGCAGTTTTGGCGGGAGCGACGATGAGCAGTTCTTC.

This clonotype was found many times. The chain joins TRBV5-6 to TRBJ2-7, with TRBD1 identical over 9 bases. This CDR3 spans 14 amino acids. V dropped 2 bases and J dropped 5; count of bases not matched to a gene: 5. CDR1 is SGHDT and CDR2 is YYEEEE in the germline V gene. In DNA, the CDR3 is TGTGCCAGCAGCTTAACCGGGACAGGGAACGAGCAGTACGTC. Protein sequence: CASSLTGTGNEQYV.

This clonotype was seen repeatedly, ten times or more. The chain combines TRBV7-9 with TRBJ2-7; D possibly corresponds to TRBD2 (6 bases). In germline, CDR1 is SEHNR, CDR2 FQNEAQ (reference sequence). V gave up 6 bases and J gave up 4 bases, with 10 bases separating them. This CDR3 is 12 amino acids long. The CDR3 coding sequence is TGTGCCAGCAGTGGAGGGGAGTACGAGCAGTACTTC. This codes for CASSGGEYEQYF.

This clonotype was counted at least ten times. This CDR3 reads CSVEDVRGEQYF. The CDR3 DNA reads as TGCAGCGTTGAAGATGTGAGGGGAGAGCAGTACTTC. This sequence joins TRBV29-1 and TRBJ2-7, with D perhaps given as TRBD1 or TRBD2 (5 bases each). The CDR3 runs to 12 residues. Per germline, CDR1 SQVTM and CDR2 ANQGSEA. Trimming shortened V by 0 bases and J by 7 bases, and 10 bases separated the two germline ends.

This clonotype showed up many times. This rearrangement joins TRBV4-1 to TRBJ2-1, with 10 bases matching TRBD2. V shed 7 bases, J shed 8 bases, and the junction held 8 bases outside the gene matches. The CDR3 runs 14 residues. CDR1 MGHRA and CDR2 YSYEKL come from the germline V gene. CDR3 region: CASKPGTSEDEQFF. The CDR3 DNA reads TGCGCCAGCAAGCCAGGGACTAGCGAGGATGAGCAGTTCTTC.

The chain carries TRBV11-2 and TRBJ2-1; the match to TRBD2 covers 9 bases. Germline V lookup: CDR1 SGHAT, CDR2 FQNNGV. CDR3 size: 15 residues. V was clipped by 5 bases and J by 2 bases; unmatched bases: 4. CDR3 amino acids: CASSIWTSAYNEQFF. In DNA, the CDR3 is TGTGCCAGCAGCATATGGACTAGCGCCTACAATGAGCAGTTCTTC.

The gene calls are TRBV20-1 and TRBJ1-5; no clear D. This CDR3 contains 16 residues. Germline loops: CDR1 DFQATT, CDR2 SNEGSKA (reference sequence). V was pared by 0 bases and J by 0 bases, with 12 bases between. CDR3 DNA: TGCAGTGCTAGAGATCCGCGTCAGATTAGCAATCAGCCCCAGCATTTT. This sequence encodes CSARDPRQISNQPQHF.

This clonotype appeared many times. The V gene is TRBV28, the J gene TRBJ2-1, with TRBD1 matching 8 bases. Unmatched junction bases numbered 9, after V lost 7 bases and J lost 1 base. This CDR3 has 16 amino acids. CDR1 and CDR2 (germline): MDHEN, SYDVKM. Written as DNA, the CDR3 is TGTGCCAGCACAGGGGGCGCGGGTAAATCCTACAATGAGCAGTTCTTC. Its protein product is CASTGGAGKSYNEQFF. The full variable domain, in which reference TRBV28 and TRBJ2-1 provide the parts outside the CDR3, is DVKVTQSSRYLVKRTGEKVFLECVQDMDHENMFWYRQDPGLGLRLIYFSYDVKMKEKGDIPEGYSVSREKKERFSLILESASTNQTSMYLCASTGGAGKSYNEQFFGPGTRLTVL.

The J gene is TRBJ2-7, the V gene TRBV4-1; the match to TRBD1 covers 7 bases. V shed 1 base, J shed 3 bases, and the junction held 6 bases outside the gene matches. Per the germline V gene, CDR1 is MGHRA and CDR2 is YSYEKL. This CDR3 has 15 amino acids. CDR3 residues: CASSQGEGAGYEQYF. The CDR3 region has the DNA TGCGCCAGCAGCCAAGGAGAGGGGGCAGGCTACGAGCAGTACTTC.

In this sample, this clonotype turned up a few times. The genes are TRBV20-1 and TRBJ2-2; D not resolved. Trimming removed 4 bases from V and 9 bases from J, with 18 bases in between. CDR1 and CDR2 (germline): DFQATT, SNEGSKA (reference sequence). The CDR3 spans 14 residues. CDR3 sequence (DNA): TGCAGTGCTATTCCCGAGGAAAGTATCAGGGAGCTGTTTTTT. This encodes CSAIPEESIRELFF.

This clonotype has more than one count but fewer than ten. The J gene is TRBJ1-1, the V gene TRBV12-3 or TRBV12-4, with D uncertain. Trimming cost V 6 bases and J 2 bases, with 16 bases left between them. This CDR3 has 15 amino acids. CDR3 nucleotides: TGTGCCAGCAGCAAACAACCGTTCCCTAACACTGAAGCTTTCTTT. This encodes CASSKQPFPNTEAFF.

The chain links TRBV7-6 to TRBJ2-7; D might be TRBD2 (6 bases). This CDR3 region has 12 residues. Germline assignment: CDR1 SGHVS and CDR2 FNYEAQ. V lost 5 bases to trimming and J lost 5 bases, with 10 bases between them. CDR3 region: CASSRGLDEQYF. For the CDR3, the DNA is TGTGCCAGCAGCCGGGGGTTGGACGAGCAGTACTTC.

The chain links TRBV19 to TRBJ2-7, with D perhaps assigned TRBD1 or TRBD2 (6 bases each). Per germline, CDR1 LNHDA and CDR2 SQIVND (reference sequence). Deletions cut 6 bases from V and 4 bases from J, with 19 bases between. The CDR3 spans 15 residues. The CDR3 coding sequence is TGTGCCAGTAGCCCCGGGGGCGGGTCCTCTTACGAGCAGTACTTC. It codes for CASSPGGGSSYEQYF.

This clonotype was detected only a few times. The chain combines TRBV7-9 with TRBJ2-1; 7 nucleotides agree with TRBD1. J lost 6 bases, V lost 3 bases, and 5 bases had no gene match. The CDR3 has 14 residues. Germline V gene lookup returns CDR1 SEHNR and CDR2 FQNEAQ (reference sequence). The CDR3 loop is CASSLEAGGNEQFF. The CDR3, as DNA: TGTGCCAGCAGCTTGGAGGCAGGGGGCAATGAGCAGTTCTTC.

This clonotype appeared a few times. This chain connects TRBV4-2 to TRBJ1-1; the D is unclear. Germline lookup yields CDR1 LGHNA and CDR2 YNFKEQ. V shed 1 base and J shed 7 bases, with 10 bases lying between them. The CDR3 spans 13 residues. DNA of the CDR3: TGTGCCAGCAGCCAAGTGGGTCTTGGTGAAGCTTTCTTT. Its protein product is CASSQVGLGEAFF.